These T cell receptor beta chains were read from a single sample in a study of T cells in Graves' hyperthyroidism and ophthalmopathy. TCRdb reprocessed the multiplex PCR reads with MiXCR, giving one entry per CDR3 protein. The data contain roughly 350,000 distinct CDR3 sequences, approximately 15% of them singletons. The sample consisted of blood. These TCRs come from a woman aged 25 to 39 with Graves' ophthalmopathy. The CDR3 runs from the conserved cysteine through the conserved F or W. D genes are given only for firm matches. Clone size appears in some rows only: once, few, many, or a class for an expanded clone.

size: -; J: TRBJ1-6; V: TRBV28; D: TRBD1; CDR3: CASSSQGDQGSPLHF; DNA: TGTGCCAGCAGTTCACAGGGGGATCAAGGTTCACCCCTCCACTTT
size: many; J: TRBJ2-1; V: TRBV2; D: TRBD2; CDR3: CASSVTSGGREQFF; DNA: TGTGCCAGCAGTGTGACTAGCGGGGGACGGGAGCAGTTCTTC
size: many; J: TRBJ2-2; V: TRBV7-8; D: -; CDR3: CASSLAMRGANTGELFF; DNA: TGTGCCAGCAGCTTAGCGATGAGGGGGGCGAACACCGGGGAGCTGTTTTTT
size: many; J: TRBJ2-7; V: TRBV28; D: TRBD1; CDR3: CASTTTGYEQYF; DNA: TGTGCCAGCACCACGACAGGGTACGAGCAGTACTTC
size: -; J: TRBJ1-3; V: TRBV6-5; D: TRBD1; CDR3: CASVNGGGRSGNTIYF; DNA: TGCGCCAGCGTTAACGGAGGGGGCCGGTCTGGAAACACCATATATTTT
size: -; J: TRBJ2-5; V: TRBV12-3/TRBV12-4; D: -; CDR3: CASSLNGLEETQYF; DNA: TGTGCCAGCAGTTTAAATGGACTCGAGGAGACCCAGTACTTC
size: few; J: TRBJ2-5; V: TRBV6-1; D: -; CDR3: CASKRHTGQETQYF; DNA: TGTGCCAGCAAGCGCCATACAGGCCAAGAGACCCAGTACTTC
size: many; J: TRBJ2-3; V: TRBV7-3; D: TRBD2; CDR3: CASSLVAPLRGVPDTQYF; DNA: TGTGCCAGCAGCTTAGTAGCTCCCTTGCGGGGGGTTCCAGATACGCAGTATTTT
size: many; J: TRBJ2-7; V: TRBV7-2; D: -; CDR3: CASGRGAYEQYF; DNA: TGTGCCAGCGGTCGGGGTGCCTACGAGCAGTACTTC
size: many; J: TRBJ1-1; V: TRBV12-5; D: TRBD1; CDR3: CASGFPGTATEAFF; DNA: TGTGCTAGTGGTTTCCCTGGGACAGCCACTGAAGCTTTCTTT
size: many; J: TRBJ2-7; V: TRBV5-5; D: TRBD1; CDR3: CASSPGQGFYEQYF; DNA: TGTGCCAGCAGCCCGGGACAGGGATTCTACGAGCAGTACTTC
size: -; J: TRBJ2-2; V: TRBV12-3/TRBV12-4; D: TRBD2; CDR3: CASRPGTTYTGELFF; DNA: TGTGCCAGCAGGCCCGGGACTACCTACACCGGGGAGCTGTTTTTT
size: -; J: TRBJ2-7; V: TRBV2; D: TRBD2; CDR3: CATSDSSGLAGGKEQYF; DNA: TGTGCCACCAGTGATTCCTCCGGACTAGCGGGGGGTAAAGAGCAGTACTTC
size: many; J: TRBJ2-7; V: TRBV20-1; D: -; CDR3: CSAPGGGHEQYF; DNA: TGCAGTGCCCCTGGTGGGGGCCACGAGCAGTACTTC
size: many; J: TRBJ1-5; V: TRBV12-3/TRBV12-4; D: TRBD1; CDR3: CASSRTGEYQPQHF; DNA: TGTGCCAGCAGCCGTACAGGGGAGTATCAGCCCCAGCATTTT
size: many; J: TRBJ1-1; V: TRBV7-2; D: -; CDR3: CATSSDMNTEAFF; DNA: TGTGCCACCTCGTCGGATATGAACACTGAAGCTTTCTTT
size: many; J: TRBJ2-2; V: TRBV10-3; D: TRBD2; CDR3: CAISEPSRTSGTIGELFF; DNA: TGTGCCATCAGTGAGCCCTCGCGGACTAGCGGGACGATCGGGGAGCTGTTTTTT
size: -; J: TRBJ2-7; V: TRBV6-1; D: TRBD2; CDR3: CASSMAGGQYEQYF; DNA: TGTGCCAGCAGTATGGCGGGGGGGCAATACGAGCAGTACTTC
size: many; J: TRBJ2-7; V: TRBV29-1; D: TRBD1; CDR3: CSVVTDRGHYEQYF; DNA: TGCAGCGTCGTGACGGACAGGGGTCACTACGAGCAGTACTTC
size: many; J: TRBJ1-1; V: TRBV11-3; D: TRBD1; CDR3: CASSSPGQRNTEAFF; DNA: TGTGCCAGCAGCTCACCGGGACAGCGGAACACTGAAGCTTTCTTT
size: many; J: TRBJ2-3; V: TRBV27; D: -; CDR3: CASSPSERTDTQYF; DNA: TGTGCCAGCAGTCCGAGTGAACGCACAGATACGCAGTATTTT
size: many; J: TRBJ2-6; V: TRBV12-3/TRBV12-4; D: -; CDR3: CASSQGTLGANVLTF; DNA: TGTGCCAGCAGTCAAGGGACTTTAGGGGCCAACGTCCTGACTTTC
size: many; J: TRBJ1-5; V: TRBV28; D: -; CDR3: CASSGRFNQPQHF; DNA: TGTGCCAGCAGTGGACGGTTCAATCAGCCCCAGCATTTT
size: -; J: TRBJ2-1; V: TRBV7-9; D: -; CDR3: CASSLRGGANEQFF; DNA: TGTGCCAGCAGCTTGAGGGGGGGGGCCAATGAGCAGTTCTTC
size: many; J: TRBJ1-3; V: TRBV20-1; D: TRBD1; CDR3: CSASAGTVGNTIYF; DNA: TGCAGTGCTTCTGCCGGGACAGTAGGAAACACCATATATTTT
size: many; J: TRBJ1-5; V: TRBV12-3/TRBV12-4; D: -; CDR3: CASRQGGQPQHF; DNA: TGTGCCAGCAGACAGGGAGGTCAGCCCCAGCATTTT
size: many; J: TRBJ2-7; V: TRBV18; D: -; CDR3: CASSRASYEQYF; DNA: TGTGCCAGCTCCCGGGCCTCCTACGAGCAGTACTTC
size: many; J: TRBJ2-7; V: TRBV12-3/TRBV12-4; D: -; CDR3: CASSDGNSNYEQYF; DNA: TGTGCCAGCAGCGACGGGAACAGTAACTACGAGCAGTACTTC
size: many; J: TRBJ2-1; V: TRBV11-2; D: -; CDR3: CASSPSLLHEQFF; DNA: TGTGCCAGCAGCCCCTCACTCTTGCATGAGCAGTTCTTC
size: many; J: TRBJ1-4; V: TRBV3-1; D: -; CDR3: CASSQDQPTTNEKLFF; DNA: TGTGCCAGCAGCCAAGATCAGCCTACAACTAATGAAAAACTGTTTTTT
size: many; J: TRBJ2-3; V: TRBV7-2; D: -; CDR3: CASSLLGSRDTQYF; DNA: TGTGCCAGCAGCTTACTTGGGTCGAGAGATACGCAGTATTTT
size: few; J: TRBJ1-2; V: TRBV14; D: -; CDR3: CASSPEGRGNYGYTF; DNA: TGTGCCAGCAGCCCAGAGGGACGTGGCAACTATGGCTACACCTTC
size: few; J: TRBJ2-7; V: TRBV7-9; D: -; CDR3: CASSRWTDMDPYEQYF; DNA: TGTGCCAGCAGCCGCTGGACCGACATGGATCCCTACGAGCAGTACTTC
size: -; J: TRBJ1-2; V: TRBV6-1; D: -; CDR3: CASSENGGGRRYGYTF; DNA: TGTGCCAGCAGTGAAAATGGTGGCGGCAGGCGCTATGGCTACACCTTC
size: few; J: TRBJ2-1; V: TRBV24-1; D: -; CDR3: CATSDLRGGSINEQFF; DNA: TGTGCCACCAGTGATCTCCGGGGTGGGTCTATCAATGAGCAGTTCTTC
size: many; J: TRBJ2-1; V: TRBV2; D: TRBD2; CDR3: CASSPLAGTYNEQFF; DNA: TGTGCCAGCAGCCCGTTAGCGGGCACCTACAATGAGCAGTTCTTC
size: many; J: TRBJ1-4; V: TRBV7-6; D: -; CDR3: CASSIGRGANEKLFF; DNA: TGTGCCAGCAGCATAGGCAGGGGAGCTAATGAAAAACTGTTTTTT
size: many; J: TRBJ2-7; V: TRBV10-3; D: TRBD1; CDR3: CATAGTENYEQYF; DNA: TGTGCCACTGCCGGGACAGAAAATTACGAGCAGTACTTC
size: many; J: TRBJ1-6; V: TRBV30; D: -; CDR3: CAWSVPRGSSYNSPLHF; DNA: TGTGCCTGGAGTGTACCTAGGGGGAGCTCCTATAATTCACCCCTCCACTTT
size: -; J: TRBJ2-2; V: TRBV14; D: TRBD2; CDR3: CASSRQVTSRELFF; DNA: TGTGCCAGCAGCCGGCAGGTGACTAGCCGAGAGCTGTTTTTT
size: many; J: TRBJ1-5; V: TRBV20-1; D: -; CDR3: CSGHEGAGNQPQHF; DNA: TGCAGTGGTCACGAAGGGGCGGGTAATCAGCCCCAGCATTTT
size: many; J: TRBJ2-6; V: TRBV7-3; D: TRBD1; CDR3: CASSMPGQISGANVLTF; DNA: TGTGCCAGCAGCATGCCGGGACAGATTTCTGGGGCCAACGTCCTGACTTTC
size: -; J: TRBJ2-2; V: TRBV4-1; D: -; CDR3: CASSQEGATNTGELFF; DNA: TGCGCCAGCAGTCAAGAAGGTGCTACGAACACCGGGGAGCTGTTTTTT
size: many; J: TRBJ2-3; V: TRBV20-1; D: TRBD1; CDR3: CSASHRTGPDTQYF; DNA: TGCAGTGCTAGCCATCGGACAGGGCCAGATACGCAGTATTTT
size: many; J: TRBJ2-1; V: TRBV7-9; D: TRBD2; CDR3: CASSSRVAGVNEQFF; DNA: TGTGCCAGCAGCAGTAGAGTAGCGGGGGTCAATGAGCAGTTCTTC